Below are 10 T cell receptor beta chains sequenced from a single sample in a study of control samples from healthy donors and cancer patients. Sequencing used immunoSEQ multiplex PCR; TCRdb keeps in-frame clones, though not all of them. The repertoire includes 100,000 to 150,000 clones, 88% of them detected once, and roughly 3.1% sits in the top ten. Sequencing was performed on blood. The source is a man aged 50-60 years in good health.

The gene calls are TRBV6-6 and TRBJ1-5; no firm D call. V lost 2 bases, J lost 0 bases, and 11 bases lay in between. The CDR3 is 16 amino acids. From germline, CDR1 is MNHNY and CDR2 SVGAGI (reference sequence). CDR3 amino acids: CASSYDAADSNQPQHF. CDR3 nucleotide sequence: TGTGCCAGCAGTTACGATGCGGCGGATAGCAATCAGCCCCAGCATTTT.

This clone was observed a few times. The rearrangement links TRBV4-2 to TRBJ2-1; 9 nucleotides agree with TRBD2. The CDR3 is made up of 18 amino acids. Trimming took 2 bases from V and 9 from J; bases not matched to a gene: 17. From germline, CDR1 is LGHNA and CDR2 YNFKEQ. CDR3 region: CASSQLQAGGRSGSEQFF. In nucleotides, the CDR3 is TGTGCCAGCAGCCAACTACAAGCGGGGGGCCGCTCCGGTAGTGAGCAGTTCTTC.

J is TRBJ1-3 and V is TRBV28, with D tentatively TRBD1 (6 bases). Germline loops: CDR1 MDHEN, CDR2 SYDVKM. The CDR3 extends over 16 amino acids. Trimming took 7 bases from V and 5 from J, leaving 21 bases between them. The CDR3 DNA follows: TGTGCCAGCATCAGTGGGTCAGGGGTGATCAGAAACACCATATATTTT. Translation gives CASISGSGVIRNTIYF.

This clone appeared a single time. The genes are TRBV5-1 and TRBJ1-5; D is uncertain. V was pared by 0 bases and J by 3 bases, with 10 bases between. CDR3 length: 15 amino acids. Germline values: CDR1 SGHRS, CDR2 YFSETQ. CDR3 loop: CASSLGFQTNQPQHF. The CDR3 nucleotides read TGCGCCAGCAGCTTGGGATTCCAAACCAATCAGCCCCAGCATTTT.

CDR3 in DNA: TGTGCCAGTAGTCCCCCAGGGACAGGGGGGCAAGAGACCCAGTACTTC. It yields the protein CASSPPGTGGQETQYF. The V and J genes are TRBV19 and TRBJ2-5; 11 bases are shared with TRBD1. Germline CDR1 and CDR2: LNHDA and SQIVND (reference sequence). The trim removed 5 bases at V and 2 bases at J, leaving 7 bases unmatched. The CDR3 spans 16 residues. The complete variable domain, with remaining parts taken from reference TRBV19 and TRBJ2-5, reads DGGITQSPKYLFRKEGQNVTLSCEQNLNHDAMYWYRQDPGQGLRLIYYSQIVNDFQKGDIAEGYSVSREKKESFPLTVTSAQKNPTAFYLCASSPPGTGGQETQYFGPGTRLLVL.

CDR3 sequence (DNA): TGCGCCAGCAGCCAAAACGGACCGCTTAGAGGAGGTTATGGCTACACCTTC. Protein: CASSQNGPLRGGYGYTF. V usage is TRBV4-1 and J usage is TRBJ1-2; D is ambiguous. This CDR3 contains 17 residues. Per the germline V gene, CDR1 is MGHRA and CDR2 is YSYEKL. V was clipped by 2 bases and J by 5 bases, with 21 bases between them.

The gene calls are TRBV30 and TRBJ1-2; no firm D call. In germline, CDR1 is GTSNPN, CDR2 SVGIG (reference sequence). This CDR3 region has 15 residues. Deletions cut 2 bases from V and 6 bases from J, with 19 bases between. CDR3: CAWSLRILKWHGYTF. CDR3 nucleotides: TGTGCCTGGAGTCTACGGATATTGAAGTGGCATGGCTACACCTTC.

The gene calls are TRBV28 and TRBJ2-7, with a tentative D call TRBD1 (5 bases). The CDR3 is 13 residues long. The V gene lost 3 bases and the J gene lost 4 bases, with 10 bases spanning the gap. CDR1 MDHEN and CDR2 SYDVKM come from the germline V gene. This CDR3 reads CASSFFRAYEQYF. CDR3 DNA: TGTGCCAGCAGTTTCTTCAGGGCTTACGAGCAGTACTTC.

The chain combines TRBV28 with TRBJ2-3; 8 nucleotides match TRBD1. CDR1 is MDHEN, CDR2 SYDVKM, per germline. The V gene end was trimmed by 6 bases and the J gene end by 2 bases; junction bases not matched to a gene: 7. CDR3 length: 15 amino acids. The DNA of the CDR3 is TGTGCCAGCAGCGAGGACAGGGCACCCACAGATACGCAGTATTTT. Its translation is CASSEDRAPTDTQYF.

The CDR3 nucleotides read TGTGCCAGCTCCCCGTCCTACGTCTCTGGGGCCAACGTCCTGACTTTC. Translating gives CASSPSYVSGANVLTF. The rearrangement joins TRBV18 to TRBJ2-6, with D unclear. CDR1 and CDR2 from the germline V gene are KGHSH and LQKENI. The CDR3 runs to 16 residues. Trimming pared 6 bases from V and 0 bases from J, leaving 12 bases between.